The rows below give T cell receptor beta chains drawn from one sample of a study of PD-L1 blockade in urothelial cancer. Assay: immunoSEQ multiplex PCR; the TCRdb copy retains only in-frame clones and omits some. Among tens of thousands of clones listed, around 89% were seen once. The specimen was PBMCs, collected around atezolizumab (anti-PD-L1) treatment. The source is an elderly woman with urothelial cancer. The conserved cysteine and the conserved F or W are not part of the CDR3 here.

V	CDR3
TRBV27	ASRNSGANVLT
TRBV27	ASSSSGSHQETQY
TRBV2	ASSAGGGTDTQY
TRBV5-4	ASHQGGSLAGNQPQH
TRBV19	ASSREQGAGETQY
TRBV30	AWSANEGIGYT
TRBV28	ASSLGRAGRTNEQF
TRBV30	AWNPRTGSDGANVLT
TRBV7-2	ASSLGGTGGQRDYT
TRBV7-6	ASSPNRGRQETQY
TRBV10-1	ASSTTSGSENEQF
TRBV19	ASTSGPGGSYEQY
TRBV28	ASSLGGRIDTQY
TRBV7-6	ASSRGVEKLF
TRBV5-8	ASSLYLRGSGANVLT
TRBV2	ASSLSNEKLF
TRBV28	ASSRGQGPRI